These 8 T cell receptor beta chains share one sample of origin, sequenced in a study of metastatic and nonmetastatic thyroid tumors. Prior to thyroid surgery, none of the patients had received any treatment. Through MiXCR, TCRdb re-clonotyped the PCR reads. The data hold just over 14,000 clones, with around 3.6% observed a single time. Input material: tumor tissue. The receptors here all came from a female donor with papillary thyroid cancer or a benign thyroid nodule (not recorded which). Some clones in this sample may be carry-over from other donors' samples.

The chain carries TRBV6-1 and TRBJ2-1; a weak D match, TRBD1 (5 bases). V lost 4 bases, J lost 4 bases, and 14 bases lay in between. The CDR3 is 15 residues long. Germline CDR1 is MNHNS and CDR2 is SASEGT. The CDR3 DNA reads as TGTGCCAGCAGTGGCGAGGACAATCGGTACAATGAGCAGTTCTTC. Translation gives CASSGEDNRYNEQFF.

This clone was seen only a few times. CDR3 sequence (DNA): TGTGCCAGCAGCCAAACTAGCGGGAAGGGCACAGATACGCAGTATTTT. Protein: CASSQTSGKGTDTQYF. The chain recombines TRBV28 with TRBJ2-3; 10 nucleotides match TRBD2. Germline V lookup: CDR1 MDHEN, CDR2 SYDVKM. There are 16 residues in the CDR3. J lost 1 base, V lost 6 bases, and 7 bases had no gene match.

Here the CDR3 DNA reads TGTGCCAGCAGTTTCCGGGCCGTTCATCCTTACGAGCAGTACTTC. Encoded protein: CASSFRAVHPYEQYF. This sequence joins TRBV12-3 or TRBV12-4 and TRBJ2-7; D ambiguous. This CDR3 spans 15 amino acids. The V gene lost 3 bases and the J gene lost 4 bases, with 16 bases spanning the gap.

This clone was detected only a few times. In DNA form, the CDR3 reads TGTGCCAGCAGTTTGGGCAGGGACCACACCGGGGAGCTGTTTTTT. Protein sequence: CASSLGRDHTGELFF. V and J are TRBV28 and TRBJ2-2; D tentatively fits TRBD1 or TRBD2 (5 bases each). This CDR3 is built from 15 residues. Trimming cost V 3 bases and J 3 bases, with 11 bases left between them. Germline CDR1 is MDHEN and CDR2 is SYDVKM. The complete variable domain, with remaining parts taken from reference TRBV28 and TRBJ2-2, reads DVKVTQSSRYLVKRTGEKVFLECVQDMDHENMFWYRQDPGLGLRLIYFSYDVKMKEKGDIPEGYSVSREKKERFSLILESASTNQTSMYLCASSLGRDHTGELFFGEGSRLTVL.

This clone was counted between two and nine times. A read error is possible here, since a much larger clone lies one base away. The chain joins TRBV28 to TRBJ1-5; D is unclear. Germline CDR1 reads MDHEN; CDR2 reads SYDVKM. CDR3 size: 14 residues. The CDR3 DNA reads as TGTGCCAGCAGTAGGACCGGACGAAATCATCCCCAGCATTTT. Encoded protein: CASSRTGRNHPQHF. Full variable domain (missing parts from reference TRBV28 and TRBJ1-5): DVKVTQSSRYLVKRTGEKVFLECVQDMDHENMFWYRQDPGLGLRLIYFSYDVKMKEKGDIPEGYSVSREKKERFSLILESASTNQTSMYLCASSRTGRNHPQHFGDGTRLSIL.

This clone occurred a few times. The rearrangement links TRBV6-2 or TRBV6-3 to TRBJ2-1; D is ambiguous. V was cut by 5 bases and J by 5 bases, with 10 bases left in between. There are 13 residues in the CDR3. Germline CDR1 is MNHEY and CDR2 is SVGEGT. The CDR3: CASSALGNNEQFF. DNA of the CDR3: TGTGCCAGCAGTGCCCTAGGGAACAATGAGCAGTTCTTC.

The V call is TRBV7-2, the J call TRBJ1-2; tentatively, D is TRBD1 (6 bases). The CDR3 runs to 15 residues. Per germline, CDR1 SGHTA and CDR2 FQGNSA. The V gene lost 0 bases and the J gene lost 7 bases, with 15 bases spanning the gap. As DNA, the CDR3 is TGTGCCAGCAGCTTAGCGTTCAAGGCAGGGGTTGGCTACACCTTC. Amino acids: CASSLAFKAGVGYTF.

This clone has only a few counts. Other nucleotide sequences in the sample specify the same CDR3. The rearrangement joins TRBV25-1 to TRBJ2-1; D is ambiguous. Germline assignment: CDR1 MGHDK and CDR2 SYGVNS. Trimming left V 4 bases short and J 8 bases short, with 6 bases between. The length of the CDR3 is 11 residues. CDR3 nucleotides: TGTGCCAGCAGTGCAGGAGATGAGCAGTTCTTC. It encodes CASSAGDEQFF.